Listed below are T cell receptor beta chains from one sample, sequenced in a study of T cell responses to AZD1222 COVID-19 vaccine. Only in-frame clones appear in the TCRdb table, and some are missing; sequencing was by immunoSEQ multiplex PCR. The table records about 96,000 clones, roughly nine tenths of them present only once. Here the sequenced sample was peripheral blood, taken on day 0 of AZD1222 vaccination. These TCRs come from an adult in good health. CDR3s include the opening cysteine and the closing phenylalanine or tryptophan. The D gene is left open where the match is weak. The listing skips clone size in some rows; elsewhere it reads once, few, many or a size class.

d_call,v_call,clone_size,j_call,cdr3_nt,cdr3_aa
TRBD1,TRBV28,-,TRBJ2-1,TGTGCCGCAGGGGGCAGACCTGAGCAGTTCTTC,CAAGGRPEQFF
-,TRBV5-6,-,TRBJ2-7,TGTGCCAGCAGCTTAAGGGGCTCCTACGAGCAGTACTTC,CASSLRGSYEQYF
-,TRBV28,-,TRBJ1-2,TGTGCCAGCAGAGCCGGACGGTATGGAGGCTACACCTTC,CASRAGRYGGYTF
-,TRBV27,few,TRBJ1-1,TGTGCCAGCAGGCCCTTCACGGGTGAAGCTTTCTTT,CASRPFTGEAFF
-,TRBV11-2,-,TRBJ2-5,TGTGCCAGCAGCCTAAACCCAGACAGCTGGGAGACCCAGTACTTC,CASSLNPDSWETQYF
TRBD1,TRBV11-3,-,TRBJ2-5,TGTGCCAGCAGCTCGAGGGGACAGGGTGGCGAGACCCAGTACTTC,CASSSRGQGGETQYF
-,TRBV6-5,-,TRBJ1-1,TGTGCCAGCAGCCCCTCCTCCTTGATGAACACTGAAGCTTTCTTT,CASSPSSLMNTEAFF
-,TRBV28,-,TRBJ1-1,TGTGCCAGCAGTCCGGGGAACACTGAAGCTTTCTTT,CASSPGNTEAFF
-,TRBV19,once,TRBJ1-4,TGTGCCAGTTCGTATGGAGGATCTAATGAAAAACTGTTTTTT,CASSYGGSNEKLFF
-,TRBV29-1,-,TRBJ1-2,TGCAGCACTCTTGGGGGAAATGGCTACACCTTC,CSTLGGNGYTF
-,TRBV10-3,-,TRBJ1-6,TGTGCCATCAGCTACCTCCAAGGGGGGCGAAATTCACCCCTCCACTTT,CAISYLQGGRNSPLHF
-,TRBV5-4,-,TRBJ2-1,TGTGCCAGCAGCTTGGCAGGGCACAATGAGCAGTTCTTC,CASSLAGHNEQFF
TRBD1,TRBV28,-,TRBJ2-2,TGTGCCAGCAGGGGGGACAGGGCGACCGGGGAGCTGTTTTTT,CASRGDRATGELFF
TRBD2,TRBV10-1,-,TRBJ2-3,TGCGCCAGCAGTTGGACTAGCGGGGGGGAAGATACGCAGTATTTT,CASSWTSGGEDTQYF
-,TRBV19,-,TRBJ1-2,TGTGCCAGTAGTATGGCTCGTTGGGTTGGGGATGGCTACACCTTC,CASSMARWVGDGYTF
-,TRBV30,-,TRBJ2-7,TGTGCCTGGAGTGGTCCGGGATGGAGGGGCGAGCAGTACTTC,CAWSGPGWRGEQYF
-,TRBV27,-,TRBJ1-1,TGTGCCAGCAGTTTCATTGGCGGCACTGAAGCTTTCTTT,CASSFIGGTEAFF
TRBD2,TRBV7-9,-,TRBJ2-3,TGTGCCAGCAGCTTAGCGGCGCTAGCGGGGGGGCTGGGCACAGATACGCAGTATTTT,CASSLAALAGGLGTDTQYF
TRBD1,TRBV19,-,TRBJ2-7,TGTGCCAGTAGGGTGAGCTGGGACAGGGACTACGAGCAGTACTTC,CASRVSWDRDYEQYF
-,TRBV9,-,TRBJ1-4,TGTGCCAGCAGCGCGGACGGCTCTAATGAAAAACTGTTTTTT,CASSADGSNEKLFF
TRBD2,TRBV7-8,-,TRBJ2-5,TGTGCCAGCAGCTTGTGGACTAGCGGGGGGCAAGAGACCCAGTACTTC,CASSLWTSGGQETQYF
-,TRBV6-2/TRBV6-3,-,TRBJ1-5,TGTGCCAGCAGTTACTGGGGAAATCAGCCCCAGCATTTT,CASSYWGNQPQHF
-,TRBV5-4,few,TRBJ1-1,TGTGCCAGCAGCGGGTATATGAACACTGAAGCTTTCTTT,CASSGYMNTEAFF
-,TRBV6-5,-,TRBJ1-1,TGTGCCAGCGGAGGGGACACTGAAGCTTTCTTT,CASGGDTEAFF
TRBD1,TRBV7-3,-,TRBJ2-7,TGTGCCAGCAGCTTACAAGTTTTGGGACAGCGCTCCTACGAGCAGTACTTC,CASSLQVLGQRSYEQYF
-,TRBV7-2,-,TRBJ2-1,TGTGCCAGCAGCTTAGCTGTGGGCCTAGCCCAACAATACAATGAGCAGTTCTTC,CASSLAVGLAQQYNEQFF
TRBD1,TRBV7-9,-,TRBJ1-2,TGTGCCAGCAGCTCTGACAGGGTCAATGGCTACACCTTC,CASSSDRVNGYTF
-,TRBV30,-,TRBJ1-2,TGTGCCTGGAGCTTCTCAGGACTAGATGGCTACACCTTC,CAWSFSGLDGYTF
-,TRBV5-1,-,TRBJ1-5,TGCGCCAGCAGCTTGGCTGGGGCAAGCAATCAGCCCCAGCATTTT,CASSLAGASNQPQHF
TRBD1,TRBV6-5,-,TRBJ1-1,TGTGCCAGCAGCAGGGACAGGGTCACTGAAGCTTTCTTT,CASSRDRVTEAFF
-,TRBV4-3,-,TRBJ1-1,TGCGCCAGCAGTCTCGTCCGGGCGAACACTGAAGCTTTCTTT,CASSLVRANTEAFF
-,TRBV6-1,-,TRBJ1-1,TGTGCCAGCAGTGAAGAAAGGACCATTAGAAACACTGAAGCTTTCTTT,CASSEERTIRNTEAFF
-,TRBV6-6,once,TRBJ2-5,TGTGCCAGCAGGATCCTTAGCTTTCAAGAGACCCAGTACTTC,CASRILSFQETQYF
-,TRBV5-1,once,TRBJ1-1,TGCGCCAGCAGCTTGGAGAGCCAGACGGAAGCTTTCTTT,CASSLESQTEAFF
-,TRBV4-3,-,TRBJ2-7,TGCGCCAGCAGCCAAGGGGACAGCGGGTGGGGTCCCTACGAGCAGTACTTC,CASSQGDSGWGPYEQYF
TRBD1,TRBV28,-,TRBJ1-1,TGTGCCAGCAGTCCGGACAGGGTAAGGACTGAAGCTTTCTTT,CASSPDRVRTEAFF
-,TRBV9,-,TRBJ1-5,TGTGCCAGCAGCGGAAGCACAGGGATCGGACAGCCCCAGCATTTT,CASSGSTGIGQPQHF
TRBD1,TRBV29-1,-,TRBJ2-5,TGCAGCGTTTTTCCTTTTCCGGGACAGTTCCAAGAGACCCAGTACTTC,CSVFPFPGQFQETQYF
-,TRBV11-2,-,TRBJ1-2,TGTGCCAGCGGGGGGCGCCGATATGGCTACACCTTC,CASGGRRYGYTF
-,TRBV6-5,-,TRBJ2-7,TGTGCCAGCAGTTCCATGGATTCTGCCTACGAGCAGTACTTC,CASSSMDSAYEQYF
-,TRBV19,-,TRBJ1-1,TGTGCCAGTAGTCTAGGGGGTCGCACTGAAGCTTTCTTT,CASSLGGRTEAFF
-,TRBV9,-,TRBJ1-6,TGTGCCAGCAGCGTAGGGGAAGCGAATTCACCCCTCCACTTT,CASSVGEANSPLHF